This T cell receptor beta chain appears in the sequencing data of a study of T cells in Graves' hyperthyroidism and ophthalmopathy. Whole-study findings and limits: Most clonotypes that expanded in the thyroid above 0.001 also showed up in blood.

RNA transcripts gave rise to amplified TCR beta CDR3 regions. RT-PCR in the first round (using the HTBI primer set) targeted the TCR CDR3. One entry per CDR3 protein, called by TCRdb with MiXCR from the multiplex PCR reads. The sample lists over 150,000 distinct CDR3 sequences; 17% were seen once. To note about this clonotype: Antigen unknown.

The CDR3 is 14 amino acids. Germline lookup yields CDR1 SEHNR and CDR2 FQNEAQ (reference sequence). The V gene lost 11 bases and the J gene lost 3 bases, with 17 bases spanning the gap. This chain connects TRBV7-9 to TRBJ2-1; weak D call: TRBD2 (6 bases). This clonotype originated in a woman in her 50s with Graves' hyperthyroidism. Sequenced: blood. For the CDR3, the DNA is TGTGCCGGTGGGACTGCTAGCGTCTACAATGAGCAGTTCTTC. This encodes CAGGTASVYNEQFF.